The T cell receptor (beta chain) described here comes from a study of T-cell memory formation after mild COVID-19. General study findings and limits: Whether second-wave clones peaking at day 37 were SARS-CoV-2 specific went unconfirmed. CD8+ contracting clones occupied EMRA, while CD4+ ones occupied mainly CM and EM. Cross-reactive memory apparently joined, as some responding clones appeared in pre-infection memory.

Germline V lookup: CDR1 MDHEN, CDR2 SYDVKM. V was pared by 2 bases and J by 8 bases, with 12 bases of the junction left unmatched. This CDR3 has 17 residues. The authors produced TCR alpha and TCR beta cDNA libraries with sample barcodes and UMIs by 5'RACE using constant-segment primers. TCRdb reprocessed the 5' RACE reads via MiXCR and lists one record per CDR3 protein. Of under 300,000 distinct CDR3 sequences detected, around 15% appear once; the ten largest clones hold 20% to 25%. As to this clonotype: Antigen specificity is unknown.

The chain has TRBV28 and TRBJ2-3, with 11 bases that match TRBD2. The receptor was derived from a man younger than 35 who had mild COVID-19 (a few samples of this study predate the infection). Cell type and time point are not known. What was sequenced was PBMCs or a T cell subset sorted from them (not recorded which). CDR3 region: CASSLRRLAGGRGTQYF. DNA for the CDR3: TGTGCCAGCAGTTTAAGGCGGCTAGCGGGGGGCCGAGGTACGCAGTATTTT.